The 23 T cell receptor beta chains below were found in one sample sequenced in a study of blood T cell repertoires in COVID-19. Using immunoSEQ multiplex PCR, the repertoire was profiled, and TCRdb retains in-frame clones only, with some absent. The sample records approximately 120,000 clones, 75% to 90% being singletons. The specimen sequenced was peripheral blood. These receptors all stem from a woman of 80 years or more with COVID-19, enrolled during active disease.

This chain uses TRBV19 with TRBJ2-5; TRBD2 agrees at 10 bases. Trimming at V came to 3 bases and at J to 7 bases, leaving 8 bases not matched to a gene. Per germline, CDR1 LNHDA and CDR2 SQIVND (reference sequence). The CDR3 has 15 amino acids. This CDR3 is CASSIPGLAERTQYF. The DNA of the CDR3 is TGTGCCAGTAGTATCCCCGGACTAGCGGAGAGGACCCAGTACTTC.

The chain recombines TRBV19 with TRBJ1-5; D may be TRBD1 (5 bases). CDR1 and CDR2 (germline): LNHDA, SQIVND (reference sequence). Deletions cut 3 bases from V and 6 bases from J, with 18 bases between. This CDR3 is 16 amino acids long. The CDR3, as DNA: TGTGCCAGTAGTATTTGGGGGGATCGGGTGGGTCAGCCCCAGCATTTT. It specifies CASSIWGDRVGQPQHF.

The V and J genes are TRBV12-3 or TRBV12-4 and TRBJ1-3; D uncertain. The CDR3 is 13 residues long. Trimming shortened V by 4 bases and J by 0 bases, and 4 bases separated the two germline ends. DNA for the CDR3: TGTGCCAGCAGTTGGAGCTCTGGAAACACCATATATTTT. Translation: CASSWSSGNTIYF.

The chain couples TRBV7-8 to TRBJ2-5; no definite D call. This CDR3 comprises 13 residues. The ends were cut back, 4 bases at V and 1 base at J, with 7 bases in the middle. Per the germline V gene, CDR1 is SGHVS and CDR2 is FQNEAQ. The CDR3 reads CASSSIFQETQYF. In DNA form, the CDR3 reads TGTGCCAGCAGCTCCATTTTCCAAGAGACCCAGTACTTC. Based on the CDR3 plus reference TRBV7-8 and TRBJ2-5, the full variable domain is GAGVSQSPRYKVAKRGQDVALRCDPISGHVSLFWYQQALGQGPEFLTYFQNEAQLDKSGLPSDRFFAERPEGSVSTLKIQRTQQEDSAVYLCASSSIFQETQYFGPGTRLLVL.

This clone was seen once. The rearrangement links TRBV6-2 or TRBV6-3 to TRBJ1-2; 7 positions match TRBD1. V lost 6 bases and J lost 8; bases outside the gene matches: 12. The CDR3 consists of 14 residues. Looked up from germline, CDR1 is MNHEY and CDR2 is SVGEGT. The CDR3 protein is CASSPPDRLGGYTF. Here the CDR3 DNA reads TGTGCCAGCAGCCCCCCGGACAGGTTGGGAGGCTACACCTTC.

The rearrangement uses TRBV7-9 and TRBJ2-2; no reliable D call. This CDR3 spans 12 amino acids. Per the germline V gene, CDR1 is SEHNR and CDR2 is FQNEAQ (reference sequence). Trimming cost V 5 bases and J 7 bases, with 8 bases left between them. This chain's CDR3 is CASSPVNGELFF. CDR3 DNA: TGTGCCAGCAGCCCCGTTAACGGGGAGCTGTTTTTT.

This clone was detected only once. The chain carries TRBV28 and TRBJ1-6, with 7 bases fitting TRBD1. This CDR3 contains 14 residues. Unmatched junction bases numbered 12, after V lost 7 bases and J lost 12 bases. The germline V gene encodes CDR1 MDHEN and CDR2 SYDVKM. Here the CDR3 reads CASNPGQAMRPLHF. CDR3 nucleotides: TGTGCCAGCAATCCCGGACAGGCAATGAGACCCCTCCACTTT.

CDR3 DNA sequence: TGTGCCAGCAGCGAGACGGGGTTGAATTCACCCCTCCACTTT. The encoded protein is CASSETGLNSPLHF. The rearrangement links TRBV9 to TRBJ1-6, with D hard to call. Trimming shortened V by 3 bases and J by 7 bases, and 11 bases separated the two germline ends. The CDR3 is 14 amino acids. Germline CDR1 is SGDLS and CDR2 is YYNGEE.

The chain carries TRBV19 and TRBJ2-7, with 10 bases aligning to TRBD2. The CDR3 has 14 residues. From germline, CDR1 is LNHDA and CDR2 SQIVND (reference sequence). Unmatched junction bases numbered 6, after V lost 4 bases and J lost 6 bases. This chain's CDR3 is CASSSSGRTAEQYF. DNA of the CDR3: TGTGCCAGTAGTAGTAGCGGGAGGACTGCCGAGCAGTACTTC.

V is TRBV7-2 and J is TRBJ1-1; a possible D gene is TRBD1 (5 bases). Trimming removed 4 bases at V and 1 base at J, with 10 bases between. The CDR3 runs 14 residues. Per the germline V gene, CDR1 is SGHTA and CDR2 is FQGNSA. This chain's CDR3 is CASSYGTGNTEAFF. CDR3 coding DNA: TGTGCCAGCAGCTATGGAACAGGGAACACTGAAGCTTTCTTT. The full variable domain, rest sourced from reference TRBV7-2 and TRBJ1-1, is GAGVSQSPSNKVTEKGKDVELRCDPISGHTALYWYRQSLGQGLEFLIYFQGNSAPDKSGLPSDRFSAERTGGSVSTLTIQRTQQEDSAVYLCASSYGTGNTEAFFGQGTRLTVV.

This rearrangement joins TRBV19 to TRBJ2-7, with TRBD2 matching over 8 bases. This CDR3 has 14 amino acids. Germline V CDR1 and CDR2: LNHDA, SQIVND (reference sequence). V shed 6 bases, J shed 4 bases, and the junction held 8 bases outside the gene matches. CDR3 coding DNA: TGTGCCAGTAGGCTAAGCGGGAGTGCGTACGAGCAGTACTTC. It codes for CASRLSGSAYEQYF.

The chain combines TRBV4-3 with TRBJ1-2; D remains ambiguous. The CDR3 is made up of 14 amino acids. Trimming left V 0 bases short and J 3 bases short, with 8 bases between. The germline gives CDR1 LGHNA, CDR2 YSLEER. The DNA of the CDR3 is TGCGCCAGCAGCCAAGATGCGGCAGACTATGGCTACACCTTC. Its translation is CASSQDAADYGYTF.

The V and J genes are TRBV18 and TRBJ2-7; no reliable D call. CDR3 size: 13 residues. Deletions cut 2 bases from V and 0 bases from J, with 5 bases between. The germline V gene has CDR1 KGHSH and CDR2 LQKENI. This CDR3 is CASSPTVSYEQYF. The CDR3 DNA follows: TGTGCCAGCTCACCAACAGTCTCCTACGAGCAGTACTTC.

V is TRBV7-8 and J is TRBJ2-1, with 8 bases identical to TRBD1. Germline V gene data show CDR1 as SGHVS and CDR2 as FQNEAQ. V gave up 5 bases and J gave up 5 bases; unmatched junction bases: 8. CDR3 size: 15 residues. As DNA, the CDR3 is TGTGCCAGCAGCCGGAGAGACAGGGGCGACAATGAGCAGTTCTTC. Protein: CASSRRDRGDNEQFF.

There are a few counts of this clone. CDR3 coding DNA: TGTGCCAGCGGACGAGGGCAGGGGGCGTTCGAGCAGTACTTC. Protein product: CASGRGQGAFEQYF. This chain connects TRBV9 to TRBJ2-7; TRBD1 agrees at 8 bases. Germline CDR1 and CDR2: SGDLS and YYNGEE. This CDR3 contains 14 residues. Unmatched junction bases numbered 12, after V lost 7 bases and J lost 6 bases.

The CDR3 here is CASSKGTSGSSYNEQFF. The DNA of the CDR3 is TGTGCCAGCAGCAAGGGGACTAGCGGGAGCTCCTACAATGAGCAGTTCTTC. The chain employs TRBV7-8 and TRBJ2-1, with 14 bases aligning to TRBD2. Germline loops: CDR1 SGHVS, CDR2 FQNEAQ. The CDR3 covers 17 residues. Trimming at V came to 5 bases and at J to 0 bases, leaving 3 bases not matched to a gene.

The rearrangement links TRBV12-3 or TRBV12-4 to TRBJ2-7; D perhaps matches TRBD2 (6 bases). Between the trimmed V and J ends, which lost 7 bases and 3 bases, there was a span of 10 bases. The CDR3 is made up of 12 amino acids. This CDR3 is CASTTGVYEQYF. The CDR3 DNA reads TGTGCCAGCACCACGGGGGTCTACGAGCAGTACTTC.

CDR3 in DNA: TGTGCCAGCAGCCAAGATCTCCTAGCGGGAGCTGAGCAGTTCTTC. Encoded protein: CASSQDLLAGAEQFF. The rearrangement links TRBV4-2 to TRBJ2-1; 10 positions match TRBD2. Germline CDR1 is LGHNA and CDR2 is YNFKEQ. This CDR3 comprises 15 residues. The ends lost 0 bases at V and 9 bases at J; junction bases unmatched: 5.

The V call is TRBV28, the J call TRBJ2-1; 14 positions agree with TRBD2. Germline V gene sequence: CDR1 MDHEN, CDR2 SYDVKM. Trimming at V came to 7 bases and at J to 7 bases, leaving 6 bases not matched to a gene. The CDR3 runs 15 residues. The DNA of the CDR3 is TGTGCCAGCAACCTGGGGACTAGCGGGAGAAATGAGCAGTTCTTC. Its translation: CASNLGTSGRNEQFF.

DNA for the CDR3: TGTGCCAGCAGTCCACCTTTTCCGGGGGGCTACACCTTC. This sequence encodes CASSPPFPGGYTF. The V and J genes are TRBV6-5 and TRBJ1-2, with D unresolved. Per the germline V gene, CDR1 is MNHEY and CDR2 is SVGAGI. V lost 5 bases and J lost 8, with 15 bases in between. This CDR3 spans 13 amino acids.

The chain joins TRBV4-3 to TRBJ2-3; 7 bases align to TRBD2. Germline V CDR1 and CDR2: LGHNA, YSLEER. J was trimmed by 8 bases and V by 0 bases; bases with no gene match: 8. The CDR3 is 15 residues long. CDR3 nucleotides: TGCGCCAGCAGCCAAGATTACGGGAGGATAGGTACGCAGTATTTT. Translating gives CASSQDYGRIGTQYF.

This clone was seen a few times. The rearrangement uses TRBV4-2 and TRBJ2-7; D is perhaps TRBD2 (5 bases). This CDR3 is 16 amino acids long. Trimming left V 0 bases short and J 3 bases short, with 15 bases between. The germline gives CDR1 LGHNA, CDR2 YNFKEQ. The CDR3 loop is CASSQESTRLNYEQYF. The CDR3 bases are TGTGCCAGCAGCCAAGAGAGTACTAGACTAAACTACGAGCAGTACTTC.

The chain combines TRBV7-2 with TRBJ1-6; 9 nucleotides agree with TRBD1. The germline V gene has CDR1 SGHTA and CDR2 FQGNSA. The length of the CDR3 is 19 residues. Trimming removed 2 bases from V and 1 base from J; junction bases left unmatched: 9. The CDR3 DNA reads as TGTGCCAGCAGCTTATTTACAGACAGGGGGGTTTCCTATAATTCACCCCTCCACTTT. Protein sequence: CASSLFTDRGVSYNSPLHF.